The 15 T cell receptor beta chains below all came from one sample that was sequenced in a study of cytomegalovirus exposure and HLA in healthy donors. The PCR used 60 Vbeta and 13 Jbeta primers. Assay used: immunoSEQ multiplex PCR; TCRdb lists only in-frame clones, some missing. The table has approximately 150,000 clones, 79% seen once; the top ten hold about 4%. The specimen was PBMCs. These receptors were collected from a human donor in good health.

The CDR3 region is CASTGSGRRGGETQYF. The CDR3, as DNA: TGCGCCAGCACGGGGAGCGGGAGGAGGGGGGGGGAGACCCAGTACTTC. The V and J genes are TRBV4-1 and TRBJ2-5, with TRBD2 matching 9 bases. The CDR3 sequence is 16 residues long. Germline V gene data show CDR1 as MGHRA and CDR2 as YSYEKL. The V gene end was trimmed by 7 bases and the J gene end by 5 bases; junction bases not matched to a gene: 14.

The chain joins TRBV11-2 to TRBJ2-1, with a tentative D call TRBD1 (5 bases). This CDR3 region has 15 residues. Germline V lookup: CDR1 SGHAT, CDR2 FQNNGV. Trimming shortened V by 3 bases and J by 0 bases, and 9 bases separated the two germline ends. The CDR3 protein is CASSLGRVSYNEQFF. CDR3 DNA: TGTGCCAGCAGCTTGGGGCGAGTCTCCTACAATGAGCAGTTCTTC.

V and J are TRBV5-1 and TRBJ1-2; D is possibly TRBD1 (6 bases). The V end lost 4 bases, the J end lost 0 bases, and 13 bases lay between the germline ends. The CDR3 totals 15 residues. Germline V gene data show CDR1 as SGHRS and CDR2 as YFSETQ. The CDR3 sequence: CASSITGSANYGYTF. Written as DNA, the CDR3 is TGCGCCAGCAGCATTACAGGGTCGGCTAACTATGGCTACACCTTC.

V usage is TRBV5-1 and J usage is TRBJ2-2, with a tentative D call TRBD1 (5 bases). V lost 3 bases and J 2 bases, leaving 8 bases between the germline ends. In germline, CDR1 is SGHRS, CDR2 YFSETQ. This CDR3 contains 14 residues. The CDR3 is CASSYGHNTGELFF. The CDR3 nucleotides are TGCGCCAGCAGCTATGGACACAACACCGGGGAGCTGTTTTTT.

V usage is TRBV9 and J usage is TRBJ2-1, with 7 positions matching TRBD2. Per the germline V gene, CDR1 is SGDLS and CDR2 is YYNGEE. This CDR3 comprises 13 residues. The ends lost 0 bases at V and 7 bases at J; junction bases unmatched: 1. CDR3: CASSVGGGNEQFF. The DNA of the CDR3 is TGTGCCAGCAGCGTAGGGGGGGGAAATGAGCAGTTCTTC.

The chain is built from TRBV6-5 and TRBJ1-2, with D possibly TRBD1 on 5 matching bases. The CDR3 consists of 15 residues. From germline, CDR1 is MNHEY and CDR2 SVGAGI. V lost 2 bases and J 5 bases, leaving 15 bases between the germline ends. The CDR3 bases are TGTGCCAGCAGTTACCGGCGGGGACTGGAGTATGGCTACACCTTC. Its translation: CASSYRRGLEYGYTF.

This rearrangement joins TRBV5-1 to TRBJ1-1, with D perhaps TRBD1 (6 bases). The V end was cut by 0 bases, the J end by 0 bases, with 9 bases between. This CDR3 spans 15 amino acids. Germline-derived CDR1 and CDR2 are SGHRS and YFSETQ. CDR3 sequence reads: CASSLVPGVNTEAFF. CDR3 coding DNA: TGCGCCAGCAGCTTGGTTCCAGGGGTGAACACTGAAGCTTTCTTT. Drawing the rest from reference TRBV5-1 and TRBJ1-1, the complete variable domain is KAGVTQTPRYLIKTRGQQVTLSCSPISGHRSVSWYQQTPGQGLQFLFEYFSETQRNKGNFPGRFSGRQFSNSRSEMNVSTLELGDSALYLCASSLVPGVNTEAFFGQGTRLTVV.

This rearrangement joins TRBV2 to TRBJ1-4; 10 bases map to TRBD1. Germline V gene lookup returns CDR1 SNHLY and CDR2 FYNNEI. Unmatched junction bases numbered 4, after V lost 8 bases and J lost 7 bases. CDR3 length equals 13 residues. CDR3 protein: CASWTGGSEKLFF. CDR3 in DNA: TGTGCCAGCTGGACAGGGGGAAGTGAAAAACTGTTTTTT.

CDR3 amino acids: CASSEGVLVDTDTQYF. DNA for the CDR3: TGTGCCAGCAGTGAAGGGGTACTAGTAGACACAGATACGCAGTATTTT. V usage is TRBV2 and J usage is TRBJ2-3, with D perhaps matching TRBD2 (5 bases). The germline V and J ends were trimmed by 1 base and 2 bases, with 13 bases remaining between them. CDR3 length equals 16 residues. CDR1 is SNHLY and CDR2 is FYNNEI in the germline V gene. The full variable domain, with the rest looked up from reference TRBV2 and TRBJ2-3, is EPEVTQTPSHQVTQMGQEVILRCVPISNHLYFYWYRQILGQKVEFLVSFYNNEISEKSEIFDDQFSVERPDGSNFTLKIRSTKLEDSAMYFCASSEGVLVDTDTQYFGPGTRLTVL.

The chain joins TRBV6-5 to TRBJ2-5; D is ambiguous. This CDR3 is 14 amino acids long. Trimming removed 5 bases at V and 4 bases at J, with 14 bases between. Germline CDR1 MNHEY, CDR2 SVGAGI. DNA of the CDR3: TGTGCCAGCAGTGCCAACCGAGCAAGAGAGACCCAGTACTTC. Its protein is CASSANRARETQYF.

V and J are TRBV5-4 and TRBJ1-2, with 7 positions matching TRBD1. V shed 3 bases and J 4 bases; nucleotides not matched to a gene: 9. Germline V gives CDR1 SGHNT, CDR2 YYREEE (reference sequence). This CDR3 spans 15 amino acids. CDR3 coding DNA: TGTGCCAGCAGCTCCGGGACAGAACTACTCTATGGCTACACCTTC. It codes for CASSSGTELLYGYTF.

The CDR3 is CASSLGGGKLFF. The DNA of the CDR3 is TGTGCCAGCAGCCTGGGTGGCGGAAAACTGTTTTTT. V gene TRBV5-7 combines with J gene TRBJ1-4; unclear D gene. TRBV5-7 is assigned to the ORF class and has an uncertain function. V lost 4 bases and J 10 bases, leaving 11 bases between the germline ends. The CDR3 is 12 amino acids.

The chain combines TRBV19 with TRBJ2-3; 11 bases map to TRBD2. V shed 5 bases and J 3 bases; nucleotides not matched to a gene: 10. The CDR3 totals 17 residues. Germline values: CDR1 LNHDA, CDR2 SQIVND (reference sequence). The chain's CDR3 is CASSAPLAGEITDTQYF. CDR3 nucleotides: TGTGCCAGTAGTGCCCCACTAGCGGGAGAGATAACAGATACGCAGTATTTT.

Points on this clone: Compared with germline, one end of the junction differs, possibly owing to a read error. The chain carries TRBV30 and TRBJ1-1; 8 bases line up with TRBD1. Germline CDR1 reads GTSNPN; CDR2 reads SVGIG (reference sequence). The length of the CDR3 is 15 residues. CDR3 sequence (DNA): TGTGCCTGGAGAGTGTTGCGACAGGGGAACGCTGAAGCTTTCTTT. Its protein is CAWRVLRQGNAEAFF.

The rearrangement links TRBV2 to TRBJ1-1; D may be TRBD1 (6 bases). V lost 2 bases, J lost 3 bases, and 13 bases lay in between. The CDR3 length is 15 residues. Germline-derived CDR1 and CDR2 are SNHLY and FYNNEI. The chain's CDR3 is CASSERLAGDTEAFF. CDR3 sequence (DNA): TGTGCCAGCAGTGAAAGGCTTGCAGGGGACACTGAAGCTTTCTTT.